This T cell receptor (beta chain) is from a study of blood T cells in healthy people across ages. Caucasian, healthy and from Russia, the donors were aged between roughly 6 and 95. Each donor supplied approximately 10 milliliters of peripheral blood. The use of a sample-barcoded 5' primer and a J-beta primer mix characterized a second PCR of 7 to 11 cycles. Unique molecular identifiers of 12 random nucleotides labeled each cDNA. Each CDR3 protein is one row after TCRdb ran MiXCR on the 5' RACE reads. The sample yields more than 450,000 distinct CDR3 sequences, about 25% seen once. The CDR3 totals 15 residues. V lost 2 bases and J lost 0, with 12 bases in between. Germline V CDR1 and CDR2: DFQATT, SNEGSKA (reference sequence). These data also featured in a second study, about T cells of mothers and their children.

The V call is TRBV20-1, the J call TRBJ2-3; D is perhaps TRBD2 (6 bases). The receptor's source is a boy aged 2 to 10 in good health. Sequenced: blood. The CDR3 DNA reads TGCAGTGCTAGAATTACTGGGACTAGCACAGATACGCAGTATTTT. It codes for CSARITGTSTDTQYF.